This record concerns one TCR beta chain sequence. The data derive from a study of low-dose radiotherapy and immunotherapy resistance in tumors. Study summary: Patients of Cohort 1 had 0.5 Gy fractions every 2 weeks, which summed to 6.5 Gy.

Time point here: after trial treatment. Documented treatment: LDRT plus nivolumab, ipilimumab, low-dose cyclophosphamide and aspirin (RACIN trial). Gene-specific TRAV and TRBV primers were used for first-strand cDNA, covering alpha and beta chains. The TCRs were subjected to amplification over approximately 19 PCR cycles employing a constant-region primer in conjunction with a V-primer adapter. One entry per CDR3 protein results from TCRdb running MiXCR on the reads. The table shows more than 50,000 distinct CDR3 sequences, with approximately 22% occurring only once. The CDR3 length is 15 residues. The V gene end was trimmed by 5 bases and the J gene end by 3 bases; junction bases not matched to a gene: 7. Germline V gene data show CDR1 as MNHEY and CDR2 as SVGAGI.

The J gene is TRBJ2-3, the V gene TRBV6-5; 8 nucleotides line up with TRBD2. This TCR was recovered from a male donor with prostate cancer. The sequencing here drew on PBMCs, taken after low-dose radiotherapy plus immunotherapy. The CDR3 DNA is TGTGCCAGCAGTGGCGGGGGGATCGGAACAGATACGCAGTATTTT. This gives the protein CASSGGGIGTDTQYF.